These T cell receptor beta chains were read from a single sample in a study of cytomegalovirus exposure and HLA in healthy donors. Sequenced by immunoSEQ multiplex PCR; TCRdb stores in-frame clones only, minus some. The data contain around 180,000 clones, around 68% of them seen just once; the ten biggest clones take up about 1.6%. Sequenced sample: PBMCs. The receptors stem from a girl under 18 in good health and CMV-seronegative. CDR3s include the opening cysteine and the closing phenylalanine or tryptophan. D genes are given only for firm matches.

J | V | D | CDR3 | DNA
TRBJ2-7 | TRBV6-5 | NA | CASSYSHGYEQYF | TGTGCCAGCAGTTACTCGCACGGTTACGAGCAGTACTTC
TRBJ2-7 | TRBV9 | NA | CASSVGWAGGNEQYF | TGTGCCAGCAGCGTAGGGTGGGCAGGGGGGAACGAGCAGTACTTC
TRBJ2-2 | TRBV6-6 | NA | CASSSPQVQNTGELFF | TGTGCCAGCAGTTCCCCACAGGTCCAGAACACCGGGGAGCTGTTTTTT
TRBJ1-1 | TRBV19 | TRBD1 | CASASGQRNTEAFF | TGTGCCAGCGCCTCGGGACAGAGGAACACCGAAGCTTTCTTT
TRBJ2-7 | TRBV9 | NA | CASSATEDEQYF | TGTGCCAGCAGCGCTACGGAGGACGAGCAGTACTTC
TRBJ2-3 | TRBV7-6 | TRBD1 | CASSTNRGRADTQYF | TGTGCCAGCAGCACAAACAGGGGGCGGGCAGATACGCAGTATTTT
TRBJ2-7 | TRBV6-5 | NA | CASRPTGWAGNEQYF | TGTGCCAGCAGGCCTACAGGGTGGGCAGGGAACGAGCAGTACTTC
TRBJ1-4 | TRBV13 | TRBD1 | CASSLGRGTNEKLFF | TGTGCCAGCAGCTTAGGCAGGGGGACTAATGAAAAACTGTTTTTT
TRBJ1-2 | TRBV10-2 | NA | CASSESGLNYGYTF | TGCGCCAGCAGTGAGTCGGGACTTAACTATGGCTACACCTTC
TRBJ1-6 | TRBV9 | TRBD1 | CASSVEGQGNSPLHF | TGTGCCAGCAGCGTAGAGGGACAGGGGAATTCACCCCTCCACTTT
TRBJ2-7 | TRBV6-5 | TRBD2 | CASSYNGGTSYEQYF | TGTGCCAGCAGTTACAACGGGGGGACCTCCTACGAGCAGTACTTC
TRBJ2-2 | TRBV13 | NA | CASSLDRRKSRQGDTGELFF | TGTGCCAGCAGCTTGGACAGACGTAAATCCCGCCAAGGGGACACCGGGGAGCTGTTTTTT
TRBJ1-1 | TRBV7-9 | NA | CASSFNPNTEAFF | TGTGCCAGCAGCTTCAATCCGAACACTGAAGCTTTCTTT
TRBJ2-7 | TRBV28 | TRBD1 | CATVYPGQAYEQYF | TGTGCCACTGTGTACCCCGGACAGGCCTACGAGCAGTACTTC
TRBJ2-7 | TRBV19 | TRBD1 | CASSPTGLSYEQYF | TGTGCCAGTTCCCCGACAGGGTTGTCCTACGAGCAGTACTTC
TRBJ2-5 | TRBV10-3 | TRBD2 | CAISASGGRETQYF | TGTGCCATCAGTGCTAGCGGGGGGAGGGAGACCCAGTACTTC
TRBJ1-6 | TRBV28 | NA | CASSFPQGEGSPLHF | TGTGCCAGCAGTTTCCCACAGGGTGAAGGTTCACCCCTCCACTTT